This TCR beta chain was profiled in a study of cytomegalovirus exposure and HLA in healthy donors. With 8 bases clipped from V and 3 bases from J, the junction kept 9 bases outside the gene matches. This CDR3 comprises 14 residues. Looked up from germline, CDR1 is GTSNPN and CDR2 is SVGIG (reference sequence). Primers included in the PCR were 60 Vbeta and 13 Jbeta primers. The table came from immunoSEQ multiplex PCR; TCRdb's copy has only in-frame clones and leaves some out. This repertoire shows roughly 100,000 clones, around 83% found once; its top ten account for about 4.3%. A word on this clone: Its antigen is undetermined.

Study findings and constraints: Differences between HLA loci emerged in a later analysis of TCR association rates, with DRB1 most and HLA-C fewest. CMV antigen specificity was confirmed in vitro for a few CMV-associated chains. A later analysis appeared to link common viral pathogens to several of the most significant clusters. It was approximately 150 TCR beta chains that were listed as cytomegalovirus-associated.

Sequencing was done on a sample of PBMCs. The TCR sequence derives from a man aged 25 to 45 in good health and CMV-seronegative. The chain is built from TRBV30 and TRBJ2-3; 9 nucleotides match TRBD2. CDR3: CAHRGLAGTDTQYF. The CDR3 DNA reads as TGTGCCCACCGAGGGCTAGCGGGAACAGATACGCAGTATTTT.